These T cell receptor beta chains were read from a single sample in a study of graft-versus-host responses after intestinal transplantation. No antigens are known for them. The method was immunoSEQ multiplex PCR; TCRdb's version includes in-frame clones alone and lacks a portion of them. The table records around 87,000 clones, 92% of them present only once. Source: unstimulated CD8+ T cells sorted from spleen or lymph node cells, taken before transplant. The receptor source for this set is a human donor who was the organ donor for an intestinal transplant. The CDR3 runs from the conserved cysteine through the conserved F or W. A D gene is named only where the DNA matches it firmly. The listing skips clone size in some rows; elsewhere it reads once, few, many or a size class.

TRBV27	.	TRBJ2-5	.	CASSLGGAETQYF	TGTGCCAGCAGTTTAGGGGGCGCAGAGACCCAGTACTTC
TRBV10-3	.	TRBJ1-1	.	CAISGLNLNTEAFF	TGTGCCATCAGCGGACTGAACCTGAACACTGAAGCTTTCTTT
TRBV7-6	.	TRBJ2-5	.	CASSSRGEETQYF	TGTGCCAGCAGCTCCCGGGGAGAAGAGACCCAGTACTTC
TRBV2	TRBD1	TRBJ2-7	.	CASTLGTGEWNYEQYF	TGTGCCAGCACCCTCGGGACAGGGGAATGGAACTACGAGCAGTACTTC
TRBV7-2	TRBD2	TRBJ2-7	.	CASSPLTPGLAFGYEQYF	TGTGCCAGCAGCCCCCTCACACCGGGACTAGCGTTCGGTTACGAGCAGTACTTC
TRBV7-9	.	TRBJ1-1	.	CASSPGESRGEAFF	TGTGCCAGCAGCCCCGGGGAGTCCAGGGGTGAAGCTTTCTTT
TRBV7-9	.	TRBJ2-5	once	CASSDPGAPETQYF	TGTGCCAGCAGCGATCCAGGGGCTCCAGAGACCCAGTACTTC
TRBV11-2	.	TRBJ2-2	.	CASSLDISGELFF	TGTGCCAGCAGCTTAGATATTTCCGGGGAGCTGTTTTTT
TRBV11-2	.	TRBJ2-3	.	CASSRVPLTDTQYF	TGTGCCAGCAGCCGGGTACCCCTCACAGATACGCAGTATTTT
TRBV4-2	.	TRBJ1-1	.	CASSQAEGVEAFF	TGTGCCAGCAGCCAAGCCGAGGGCGTTGAAGCTTTCTTT
TRBV27	.	TRBJ1-6	.	CASSSRGGSYNSPLHF	TGTGCCAGCAGTTCCAGGGGTGGCTCCTATAATTCACCCCTCCACTTT
TRBV19	.	TRBJ1-1	.	CASREQGSTEAFF	TGTGCCAGTAGGGAACAGGGAAGCACTGAAGCTTTCTTT
TRBV9	TRBD1	TRBJ1-2	.	CASSARQGDGYTF	TGTGCCAGCAGCGCTAGACAGGGGGATGGCTACACCTTC
TRBV2	TRBD1	TRBJ1-6	.	CASSEQGAHSPLHF	TGTGCCAGCAGTGAACAGGGGGCACACTCACCCCTCCACTTT
TRBV6-5	.	TRBJ1-2	.	CASSLSPTRGYTF	TGTGCCAGCAGTCTATCTCCGACGAGGGGCTACACCTTC
TRBV28	TRBD1	TRBJ2-4	.	CASSLSRGQARAKNIQYF	TGTGCCAGCAGTTTATCCCGGGGACAGGCTCGCGCCAAAAACATTCAGTACTTC
TRBV7-2	.	TRBJ2-7	.	CASSLILGGSYEQYF	TGTGCCAGCAGCTTAATCTTAGGAGGTTCCTACGAGCAGTACTTC
TRBV6-5	.	TRBJ1-6	.	CASSGWTEHNSPLHF	TGTGCCAGCAGTGGATGGACAGAGCATAATTCACCCCTCCACTTT
TRBV19	TRBD1	TRBJ2-7	once	CASSLGQGTTYEQYF	TGTGCCAGTAGCCTCGGACAGGGGACCACCTACGAGCAGTACTTC
TRBV7-9	.	TRBJ2-1	.	CASSLRTVSYNEQFF	TGTGCCAGCAGCCTACGGACAGTCTCCTACAATGAGCAGTTCTTC
TRBV4-2	TRBD1	TRBJ2-5	.	CASSQDRGLTGDETQYF	TGTGCCAGCAGCCAAGATAGGGGCCTGACAGGGGACGAGACCCAGTACTTC
TRBV19	.	TRBJ2-7	.	CASTPQGRPYEQYF	TGTGCCAGTACCCCACAGGGCAGGCCCTACGAGCAGTACTTC
TRBV5-4	.	TRBJ2-1	.	CASSFFALDNEQFF	TGTGCCAGCAGCTTCTTTGCGCTAGACAATGAGCAGTTCTTC
TRBV5-1	.	TRBJ2-3	few	CASSPGTFSSTDTQYF	TGCGCCAGCAGCCCGGGGACTTTCTCTAGCACAGATACGCAGTATTTT
TRBV6-1	TRBD2	TRBJ2-7	.	CASSQRLAGSYEQYF	TGTGCCAGCAGCCAGAGACTAGCGGGCTCCTACGAGCAGTACTTC
TRBV5-4	TRBD1	TRBJ1-4	.	CASSSQGRGEKLFF	TGTGCCAGCAGCTCACAGGGGAGAGGAGAAAAACTGTTTTTT
TRBV6-5	TRBD2	TRBJ2-1	.	CASSYLLAGYNEQFF	TGTGCCAGCAGTTATCTACTAGCGGGCTACAATGAGCAGTTCTTC
TRBV7-3	.	TRBJ2-5	.	CASSYDPQHPKYF	TGTGCCAGCAGCTACGATCCACAACACCCGAAGTACTTC
TRBV5-5	TRBD1	TRBJ2-7	.	CASSWTGGVSYEQYF	TGTGCCAGCAGCTGGACAGGGGGAGTCTCCTACGAGCAGTACTTC
TRBV27	TRBD1	TRBJ2-5	.	CASSSSTGEETQYF	TGTGCCAGCAGTTCCTCGACAGGGGAAGAGACCCAGTACTTC
TRBV7-2	.	TRBJ1-2	.	CASSPAGWGDGYTF	TGTGCCAGCAGCCCAGCGGGCTGGGGGGATGGCTACACCTTC
TRBV19	.	TRBJ2-7	.	CASSRGYEQYF	TGTGCCAGTTCCCGGGGGTACGAGCAGTACTTC
TRBV19	TRBD2	TRBJ2-5	.	CASSMNGGGARETQYF	TGTGCCAGTAGTATGAATGGCGGGGGGGCTAGGGAGACCCAGTACTTC
TRBV19	.	TRBJ2-7	few	CASSIVGSSYEQYF	TGTGCCAGTAGTATTGTGGGCAGCTCCTACGAGCAGTACTTC
TRBV18	TRBD2	TRBJ2-5	.	CASSLPGLAAQETQYF	TGTGCCAGCTCACTTCCGGGACTAGCGGCCCAAGAGACCCAGTACTTC
TRBV4-2	TRBD2	TRBJ2-1	.	CASSQDEGRGEGFGEQFF	TGTGCCAGCAGCCAAGATGAGGGGCGGGGGGAAGGGTTTGGTGAGCAGTTCTTC
TRBV9	.	TRBJ1-6	.	CASSVQGASLGPLHF	TGTGCCAGCAGCGTACAGGGTGCGAGTTTAGGACCCCTCCACTTT
TRBV4-1	TRBD1	TRBJ2-7	.	CASSQVVQGPQGASYEQYF	TGCGCCAGCAGCCAAGTGGTCCAAGGTCCACAGGGGGCCAGCTACGAGCAGTACTTC
TRBV4-2	TRBD2	TRBJ2-5	.	CASSQEASGGIETQYF	TGTGCCAGCAGCCAAGAGGCTAGCGGGGGGATTGAGACCCAGTACTTC
TRBV6-5	.	TRBJ1-2	few	CASSYGTGGNYGYTF	TGTGCCAGCAGTTACGGCACAGGTGGCAACTATGGCTACACCTTC
TRBV6-1	.	TRBJ2-7	.	CASSEGPNPSYEQYF	TGTGCCAGCAGTGAAGGGCCAAACCCCTCCTACGAGCAGTACTTC
TRBV30	TRBD1	TRBJ1-2	.	CARTGGIGYTF	TGTGCCCGAACAGGGGGCATCGGCTACACCTTC
TRBV9	.	TRBJ2-5	.	CASSVEVRAWETQYF	TGTGCCAGCAGCGTAGAGGTACGAGCGTGGGAGACCCAGTACTTC
TRBV7-2	TRBD1	TRBJ1-1	.	CASSLFAWTGGDTEAFF	TGTGCCAGCAGCTTATTCGCTTGGACAGGGGGCGACACTGAAGCTTTCTTT
TRBV4-2	.	TRBJ1-1	.	CASSSRMSEAFF	TGTGCCAGCAGCTCCCGTATGAGTGAAGCTTTCTTT
TRBV6-4	TRBD1	TRBJ1-1	.	CASTSTGTTEAFF	TGTGCCAGCACCTCGACAGGGACCACTGAAGCTTTCTTT
TRBV30	.	TRBJ1-4	.	CAWSVIWVTYLGGKIVF	TGTGCCTGGAGTGTAATATGGGTAACTTACCTTGGAGGAAAAATTGTTTTT
TRBV19	TRBD1	TRBJ1-1	.	CASSWGQGEAFF	TGTGCCAGTAGTTGGGGACAGGGTGAAGCTTTCTTT
TRBV4-1	.	TRBJ1-5	.	CASSQVQGKGQPQHF	TGCGCCAGCAGCCAAGTGCAGGGGAAGGGTCAGCCCCAGCATTTT
TRBV6-4	TRBD2	TRBJ2-3	.	CASKRDGGASGLTDTQYF	TGTGCCAGCAAACGGGACGGGGGGGCTTCTGGCCTCACAGATACGCAGTATTTT
TRBV19	TRBD1	TRBJ2-7	.	CATGQPYEQYF	TGTGCCACGGGACAGCCCTACGAGCAGTACTTC
TRBV19	TRBD2	TRBJ2-1	.	CASSWGGSYNEQFF	TGTGCCAGTAGTTGGGGGGGATCCTACAATGAGCAGTTCTTC
TRBV10-3	TRBD1	TRBJ1-6	.	CATGTGLYNSPLHF	TGTGCCACCGGGACAGGGCTTTATAATTCACCCCTCCACTTT
TRBV7-9	.	TRBJ2-7	few	CASSPVAGSTYEQYF	TGTGCCAGCAGCCCCGTCGCGGGATCAACCTACGAGCAGTACTTC